The sequence of this TCR beta chain was determined in a study of T cell responses to AZD1222 COVID-19 vaccine. Samples with a second dose at about 4 or about 12 weeks were pooled together. Findings of the study overall: No repertoire was sampled before or during the peak T cell response, only after it. AZD1222 recipients seropositive at baseline numbered only six or seven. Receipt of two AZD1222 doses was followed by a rise in Spike-specific TCR breadth and depth.

Assay: immunoSEQ multiplex PCR; the TCRdb copy retains only in-frame clones and omits some. The sample consists of more than 85,000 clones, 85% to 90% of them appearing once. There are 10 residues in the CDR3. The V gene's germline CDR1 is LGHNT and CDR2 FRNRAP. V lost 7 bases and J lost 3, with 4 bases in between. As regards this clone: Its antigen is unknown.

The chain is built from TRBV12-5 and TRBJ2-7; no clear D gene. Sequenced material: peripheral blood, taken 28 days after the second AZD1222 dose. This receptor was obtained from an adult who received the AZD1222 COVID-19 vaccine. CDR3 sequence (DNA): TGTGCTAGTGCCCTCTACGAGCAGTACTTC. Translated, it gives CASALYEQYF.